A selection of T cell receptor beta chains follows, all from one sample in a study of blood T cell repertoires in COVID-19. The protocol was immunoSEQ multiplex PCR, while the TCRdb copy is restricted to in-frame clones and leaves out a portion. Of tens of thousands of clones listed, 65% to 80% were seen once; the top ten hold around 27%. Sequenced input: peripheral blood. These receptor sequences come from a man older than 75 with acute or convalescent COVID-19. Both conserved end residues are trimmed from each CDR3. Each record gives: V gene, clone size, CDR3 length, J gene, CDR3 protein. Clone size is given for some rows only: seen once, a few or many times, or a class if the clone is expanded.

>TRBV19|-|13|TRBJ2-1
ASSIQGGSYNEQF
>TRBV2|-|11|TRBJ1-3
ASSGTGANTIY
>TRBV19|-|12|TRBJ1-1
ASSIHSRGTEAF
>TRBV5-1|-|13|TRBJ2-5
ASSGLAGQQETQY
>TRBV5-1|-|11|TRBJ1-1
ASSWEAGTEAF
>TRBV6-1|-|17|TRBJ1-3
ASSETGTGSVGSGNTIY
>TRBV10-1|-|13|TRBJ2-4
ASRSGQTRDNIQY
>TRBV19|-|15|TRBJ2-5
ASSIMTSGGGRETQY
>TRBV19|-|13|TRBJ1-1
ASSILPRGGTEAF
>TRBV11-3|-|12|TRBJ2-1
ASSPPGQGNEQF
>TRBV19|-|14|TRBJ2-3
ASSVGLAGGQGTQY
>TRBV2|-|13|TRBJ2-2
ASSEVEGNTGELF
>TRBV7-7|few|15|TRBJ2-5
ASSLGRLAGAVGTQY
>TRBV27|-|13|TRBJ2-2
ASSAQGALTGELF
>TRBV19|-|10|TRBJ2-7
ARTAFSYEQY
>TRBV7-2|few|12|TRBJ2-7
ASSLGSWQDEQY
>TRBV9|-|13|TRBJ2-3
ASSVLAGSTDTQY
>TRBV3-1/TRBV3-2|few|14|TRBJ2-1
ASSRYQASSYNEQF
>TRBV12-3/TRBV12-4|-|9|TRBJ1-4
ASSPGEKLF
>TRBV18|-|15|TRBJ2-1
ASSPRNQGKSYNEQF
>TRBV28|-|15|TRBJ2-1
ASSSPTTDSSYNEQF
>TRBV6-5|-|10|TRBJ1-5
ASRQGDQPQH
>TRBV10-3|-|11|TRBJ2-7
AISRQGSYEQY
>TRBV9|-|18|TRBJ2-1
ASSVGVGTSGGFSYNEQF
>TRBV7-2|-|12|TRBJ2-7
ASSPRQTGYEQY
>TRBV19|-|13|TRBJ1-4
ASSFPGTGGQKLF
>TRBV19|-|11|TRBJ2-1
ASSVVAAIEQF
>TRBV6-2/TRBV6-3|-|12|TRBJ2-7
ASSLRQGPYEQY
>TRBV29-1|few|10|TRBJ2-7
SVDRGPYEQY
>TRBV5-1|few|14|TRBJ1-4
ASSPRGDRAGEKLF
>TRBV27|-|13|TRBJ2-5
ASSLLGTSGETQY
>TRBV7-2|-|13|TRBJ2-1
ASSPLAGGYNEQF
>TRBV11-3|few|11|TRBJ2-1
ASSSRDYNEQF
>TRBV2|-|11|TRBJ1-1
ASSDESNTEAF
>TRBV5-1|-|13|TRBJ1-3
ASSQGPSSGNTIY
>TRBV11-2|-|13|TRBJ2-3
ASSSQAGAKDTQY
>TRBV6-6|-|13|TRBJ2-7
ASRPTGGAPYEQY
>TRBV5-6|-|12|TRBJ1-1
ASSLIRARTEAF
>TRBV19|-|16|TRBJ1-3
ASSLQGRRVGPGNTIY
>TRBV5-4|-|12|TRBJ2-7
ASSSEWQSHEQY
>TRBV11-2|-|13|TRBJ2-2
ASRRPAANTGELF
>TRBV9|few|12|TRBJ1-2
ASSPERAGAGYT
>TRBV5-1|-|11|TRBJ2-7
ASRRGPTDEQY
>TRBV5-5|-|13|TRBJ2-3
ASSHGGTSTDTQY
>TRBV3-1/TRBV3-2|once|12|TRBJ1-3
ASSQSVSGNTIY
>TRBV30|once|12|TRBJ2-7
AWSVIAGGGEQY
>TRBV9|-|14|TRBJ1-2
ASSVAAGTGADGYT
>TRBV5-3|-|11|TRBJ2-5
ARRRDRKETQY